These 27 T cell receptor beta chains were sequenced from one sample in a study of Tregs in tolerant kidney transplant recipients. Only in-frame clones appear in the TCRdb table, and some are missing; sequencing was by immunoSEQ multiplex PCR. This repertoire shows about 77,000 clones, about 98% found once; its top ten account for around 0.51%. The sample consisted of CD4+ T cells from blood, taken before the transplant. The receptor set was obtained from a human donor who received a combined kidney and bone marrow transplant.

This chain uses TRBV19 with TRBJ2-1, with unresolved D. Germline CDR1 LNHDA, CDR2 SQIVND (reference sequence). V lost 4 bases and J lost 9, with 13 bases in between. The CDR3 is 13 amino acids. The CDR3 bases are TGTGCCAGTAGTACCCAAGCACTATTTGAGCAGTTCTTC. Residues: CASSTQALFEQFF.

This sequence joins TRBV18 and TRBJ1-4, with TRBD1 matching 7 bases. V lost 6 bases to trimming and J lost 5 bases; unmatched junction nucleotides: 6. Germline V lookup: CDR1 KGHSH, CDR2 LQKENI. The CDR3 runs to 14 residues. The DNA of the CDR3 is TGTGCCAGCTCGCACGGACAGGAGAATGAAAAACTGTTTTTT. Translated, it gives CASSHGQENEKLFF.

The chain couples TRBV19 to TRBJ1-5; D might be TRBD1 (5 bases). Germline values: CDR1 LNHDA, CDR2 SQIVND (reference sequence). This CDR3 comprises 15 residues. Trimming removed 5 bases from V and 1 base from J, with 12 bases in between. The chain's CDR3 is CASSRWGESNQPQHF. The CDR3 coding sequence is TGTGCCAGTAGTCGTTGGGGCGAGAGCAATCAGCCCCAGCATTTT.

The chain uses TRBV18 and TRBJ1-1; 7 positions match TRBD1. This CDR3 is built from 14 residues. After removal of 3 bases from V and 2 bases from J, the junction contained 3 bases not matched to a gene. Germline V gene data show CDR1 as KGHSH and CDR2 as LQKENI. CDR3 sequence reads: CASSPGTANTEAFF. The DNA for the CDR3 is TGTGCCAGCTCACCCGGGACAGCAAACACTGAAGCTTTCTTT. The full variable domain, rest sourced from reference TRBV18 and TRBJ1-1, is NAGVMQNPRHLVRRRGQEARLRCSPMKGHSHVYWYRQLPEEGLKFMVYLQKENIIDESGMPKERFSAEFPKEGPSILRIQQVVRGDSAAYFCASSPGTANTEAFFGQGTRLTVV.

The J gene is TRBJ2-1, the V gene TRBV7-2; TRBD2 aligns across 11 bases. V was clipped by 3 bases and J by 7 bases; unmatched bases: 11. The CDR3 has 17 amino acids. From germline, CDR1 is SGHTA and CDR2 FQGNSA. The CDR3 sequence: CASSFVLAGGSVNEQFF. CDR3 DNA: TGTGCCAGCAGCTTTGTCCTAGCGGGAGGTTCGGTGAATGAGCAGTTCTTC.

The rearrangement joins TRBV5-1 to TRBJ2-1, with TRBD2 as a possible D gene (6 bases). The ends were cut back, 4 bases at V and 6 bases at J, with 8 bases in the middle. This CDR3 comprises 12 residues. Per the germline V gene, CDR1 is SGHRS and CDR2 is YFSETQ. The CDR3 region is CASSVTSNEQFF. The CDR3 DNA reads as TGCGCCAGCAGCGTGACTAGCAATGAGCAGTTCTTC.

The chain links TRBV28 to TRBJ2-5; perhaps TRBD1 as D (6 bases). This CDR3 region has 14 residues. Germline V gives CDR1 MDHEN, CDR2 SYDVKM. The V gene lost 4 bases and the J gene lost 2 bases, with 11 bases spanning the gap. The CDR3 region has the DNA TGTGCCAGCAGTTACCTGAGGGGGCAAGAGACCCAGTACTTC. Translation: CASSYLRGQETQYF. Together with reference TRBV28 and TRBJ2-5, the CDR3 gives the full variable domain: DVKVTQSSRYLVKRTGEKVFLECVQDMDHENMFWYRQDPGLGLRLIYFSYDVKMKEKGDIPEGYSVSREKKERFSLILESASTNQTSMYLCASSYLRGQETQYFGPGTRLLVL.

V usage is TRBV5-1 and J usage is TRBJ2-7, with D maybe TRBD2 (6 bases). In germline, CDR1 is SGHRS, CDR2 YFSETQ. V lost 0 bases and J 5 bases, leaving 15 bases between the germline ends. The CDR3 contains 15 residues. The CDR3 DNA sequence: TGCGCCAGCAGCTTGGAGTCTAGCGATCGGGACGAGCAGTACTTC. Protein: CASSLESSDRDEQYF.

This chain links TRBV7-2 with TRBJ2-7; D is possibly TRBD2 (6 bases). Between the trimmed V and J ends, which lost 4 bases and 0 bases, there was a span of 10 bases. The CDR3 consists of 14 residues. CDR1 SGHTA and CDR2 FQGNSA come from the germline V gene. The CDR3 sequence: CASSSRLGSYEQYF. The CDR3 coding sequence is TGTGCCAGCAGCTCTAGACTAGGCTCCTACGAGCAGTACTTC.

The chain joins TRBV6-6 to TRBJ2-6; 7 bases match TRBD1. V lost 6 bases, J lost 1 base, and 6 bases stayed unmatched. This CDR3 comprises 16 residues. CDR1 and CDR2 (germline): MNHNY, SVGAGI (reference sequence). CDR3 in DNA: TGTGCCAGCAGCCCCTTCAGGGGGTCTGGGGCCAACGTCCTGACTTTC. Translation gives CASSPFRGSGANVLTF.

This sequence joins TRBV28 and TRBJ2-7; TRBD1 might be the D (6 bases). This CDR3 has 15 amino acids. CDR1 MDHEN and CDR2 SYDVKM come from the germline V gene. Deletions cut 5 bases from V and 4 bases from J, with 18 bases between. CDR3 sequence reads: CASSPNPPQGYEQYF. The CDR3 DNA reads TGTGCCAGCAGTCCGAACCCCCCACAGGGTTACGAGCAGTACTTC.

The CDR3 nucleotides are TGTGCCAGTAGAACGCAGGGGGTTCGGGCTTTCTTT. Encoded protein: CASRTQGVRAFF. V is TRBV19 and J is TRBJ1-1; 7 bases line up with TRBD1. Trimming cost V 6 bases and J 11 bases; bases outside gene matches: 9. CDR3 length: 12 amino acids. Germline CDR1 is LNHDA and CDR2 is SQIVND (reference sequence).

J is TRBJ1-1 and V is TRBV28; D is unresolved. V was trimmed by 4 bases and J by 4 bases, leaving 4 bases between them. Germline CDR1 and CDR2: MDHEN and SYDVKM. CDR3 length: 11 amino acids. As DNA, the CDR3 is TGTGCCAGCAGTTCGTCCACTGAAGCTTTCTTT. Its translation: CASSSSTEAFF.

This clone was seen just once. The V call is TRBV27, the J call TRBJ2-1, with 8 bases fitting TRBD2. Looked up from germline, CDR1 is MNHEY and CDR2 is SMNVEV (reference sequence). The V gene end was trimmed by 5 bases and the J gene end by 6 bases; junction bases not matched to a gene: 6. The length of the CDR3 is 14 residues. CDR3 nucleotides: TGTGCCAGCAGTAAAGGGACTAGGTCCAATGAGCAGTTCTTC. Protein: CASSKGTRSNEQFF.

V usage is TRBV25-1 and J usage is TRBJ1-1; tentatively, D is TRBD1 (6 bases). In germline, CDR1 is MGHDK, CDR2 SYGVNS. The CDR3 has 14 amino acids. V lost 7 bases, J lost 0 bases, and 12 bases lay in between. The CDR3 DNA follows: TGTGCCAGCAAATTGGGACACCTGAACACTGAAGCTTTCTTT. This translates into CASKLGHLNTEAFF.

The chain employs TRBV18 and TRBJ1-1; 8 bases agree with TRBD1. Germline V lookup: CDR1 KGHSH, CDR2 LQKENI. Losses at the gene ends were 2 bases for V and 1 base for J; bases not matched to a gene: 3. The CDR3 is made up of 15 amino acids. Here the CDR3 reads CASSPRTGTNTEAFF. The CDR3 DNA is TGTGCCAGCTCACCAAGGACAGGGACGAACACTGAAGCTTTCTTT.

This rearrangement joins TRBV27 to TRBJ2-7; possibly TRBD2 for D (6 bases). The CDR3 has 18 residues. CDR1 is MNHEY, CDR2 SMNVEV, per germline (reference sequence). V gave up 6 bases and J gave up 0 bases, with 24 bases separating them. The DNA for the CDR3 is TGTGCCAGCAGCAAGGGGAGGACGACTAGTTTCCGCTCCTACGAGCAGTACTTC. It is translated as CASSKGRTTSFRSYEQYF.

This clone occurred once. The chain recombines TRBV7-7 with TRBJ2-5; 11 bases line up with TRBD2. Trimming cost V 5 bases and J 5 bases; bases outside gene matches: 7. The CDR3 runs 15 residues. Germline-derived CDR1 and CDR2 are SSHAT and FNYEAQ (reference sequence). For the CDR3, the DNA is TGTGCCAGCAGCATTAGCGGGGGGGTAGGGGAGACCCAGTACTTC. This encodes CASSISGGVGETQYF.

The CDR3, as DNA: TGTGCCAGCAGTCGGACAGACGTTAGATATGGCTACACCTTC. This codes for CASSRTDVRYGYTF. The genes are TRBV2 and TRBJ1-2; TRBD1 is a possible D gene (6 bases). The CDR3 has 14 amino acids. Trimming stripped 5 bases from V and 5 bases from J, with 15 bases between. The germline CDR1 and CDR2 sequences are SNHLY and FYNNEI.

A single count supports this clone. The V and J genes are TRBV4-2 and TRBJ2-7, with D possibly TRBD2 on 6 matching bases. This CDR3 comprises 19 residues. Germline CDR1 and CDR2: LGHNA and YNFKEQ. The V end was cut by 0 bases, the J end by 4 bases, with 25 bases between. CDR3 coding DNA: TGTGCCAGCAGCCAAGAGCCCACCGGGACGGACTACCTAGGGTACGAGCAGTACTTC. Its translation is CASSQEPTGTDYLGYEQYF.

CDR3 loop: CASSFDREPGNTIYF. The CDR3 coding sequence is TGTGCCAGCAGCTTCGACAGGGAGCCTGGAAACACCATATATTTT. The rearrangement links TRBV7-2 to TRBJ1-3; TRBD1 aligns across 7 bases. Germline trimming cut 3 bases from V and 2 bases from J; bases unmatched to any gene: 4. The CDR3 runs to 15 residues. The germline V gene has CDR1 SGHTA and CDR2 FQGNSA.

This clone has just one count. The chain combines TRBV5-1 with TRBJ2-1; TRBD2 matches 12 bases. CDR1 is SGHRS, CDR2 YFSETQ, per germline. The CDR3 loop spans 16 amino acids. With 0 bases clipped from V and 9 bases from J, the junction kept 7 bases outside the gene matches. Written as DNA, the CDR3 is TGCGCCAGCAGCTTGGGACTAGCGGGAGTTGGGACTGAGCAGTTCTTC. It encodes CASSLGLAGVGTEQFF.

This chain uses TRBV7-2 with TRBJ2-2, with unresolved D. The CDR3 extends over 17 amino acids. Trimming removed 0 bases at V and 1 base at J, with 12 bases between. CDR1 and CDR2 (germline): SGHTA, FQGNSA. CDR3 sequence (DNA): TGTGCCAGCAGCTTAGCGAAAGTGGCATTGAACACCGGGGAGCTGTTTTTT. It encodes CASSLAKVALNTGELFF.

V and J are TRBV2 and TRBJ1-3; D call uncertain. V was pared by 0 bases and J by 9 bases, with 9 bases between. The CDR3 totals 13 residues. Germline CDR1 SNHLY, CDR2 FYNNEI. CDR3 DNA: TGTGCCAGCAGTGAAGCGCAGGCCGGCACCATATATTTT. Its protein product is CASSEAQAGTIYF.

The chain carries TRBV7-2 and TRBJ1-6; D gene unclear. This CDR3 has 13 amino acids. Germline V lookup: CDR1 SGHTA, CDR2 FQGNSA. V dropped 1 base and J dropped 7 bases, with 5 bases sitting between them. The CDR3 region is CASSLVENSPLHF. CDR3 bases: TGTGCCAGCAGCTTAGTCGAGAATTCACCCCTCCACTTT.

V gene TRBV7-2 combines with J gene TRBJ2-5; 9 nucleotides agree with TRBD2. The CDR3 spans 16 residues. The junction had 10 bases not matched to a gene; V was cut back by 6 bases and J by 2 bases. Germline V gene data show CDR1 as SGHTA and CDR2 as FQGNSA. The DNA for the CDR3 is TGTGCCAGCAGTTTAAACGCGGGGGGGGTACAAGAGACCCAGTACTTC. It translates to CASSLNAGGVQETQYF.

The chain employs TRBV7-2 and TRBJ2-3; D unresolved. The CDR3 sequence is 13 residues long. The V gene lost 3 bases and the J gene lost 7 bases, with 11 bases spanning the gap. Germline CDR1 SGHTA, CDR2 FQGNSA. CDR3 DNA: TGTGCCAGCAGCTTCCCCGCGGCGAATACGCAGTATTTT. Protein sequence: CASSFPAANTQYF.